These 17 T cell receptor beta chains originate from one sample sequenced in a study of T cells in Graves' hyperthyroidism and ophthalmopathy. RNA transcripts yielded amplified TCR beta CDR3 regions. Using the HTBI primer set, a first-round RT-PCR was run on the TCR CDR3. From the multiplex PCR reads, TCRdb called clonotypes with MiXCR, one entry per CDR3 protein. The table has roughly 650,000 distinct CDR3 sequences, roughly 15% seen once. The material sequenced was blood. These TCRs come from a woman aged 40-49 years with Graves' ophthalmopathy.

Points on this clonotype: One base away lies a much larger clone, so this may be a sequencing read error. The CDR3 ends on some other residue instead of the conserved phenylalanine or tryptophan, so this is likely a read error. V usage is TRBV5-1 and J usage is TRBJ1-6; D perhaps matches TRBD1 (5 bases). The CDR3 runs 16 residues. With 4 bases removed from V and 1 base from J, the gap between germline ends came to 12 bases. The germline V gene encodes CDR1 SGHRS and CDR2 YFSETQ. The CDR3 nucleotides are TGCGCCAGCAGCCTCAGGGAAGGGTCCTATAATTCACCCCTCCACCTT. Translating gives CASSLREGSYNSPLHL.

This clonotype was seen many times. This chain joins TRBV7-8 and TRBJ2-2; D is perhaps TRBD1 or TRBD2 (5 bases each). The CDR3 has 15 amino acids. V lost 5 bases to trimming and J lost 1 base, with 11 bases between them. The germline gives CDR1 SGHVS, CDR2 FQNEAQ. CDR3: CASSLGTVNTGELFF. Written as DNA, the CDR3 is TGTGCCAGCAGCCTAGGGACGGTGAACACCGGGGAGCTGTTTTTT.

This clonotype was picked up many times. This sequence joins TRBV11-2 and TRBJ1-1, with a tentative D call TRBD1 (5 bases). V lost 5 bases and J 3 bases, leaving 16 bases between the germline ends. Germline V gene sequence: CDR1 SGHAT, CDR2 FQNNGV. The CDR3 length is 15 residues. The CDR3 here is CASSPWRGFYTEAFF. The CDR3 DNA reads TGTGCCAGCAGCCCGTGGCGGGGCTTTTACACTGAAGCTTTCTTT.

V is TRBV20-1 and J is TRBJ1-5; no reliable D call. In germline, CDR1 is DFQATT, CDR2 SNEGSKA (reference sequence). The V and J ends lost 6 bases and 9 bases respectively, with 18 bases between them. CDR3 length equals 13 residues. The CDR3 DNA follows: TGCAGTGCCCGGGAGACTTTGTGGGGGCCCCAGCATTTT. Its protein is CSARETLWGPQHF.

In this sample, this clonotype turned up many times. The CDR3 region has the DNA TGTGCCAGCAGTTTTACCGGGACAGGGCTCTCCTACGAGCAGTACTTC. Encoded protein: CASSFTGTGLSYEQYF. This rearrangement joins TRBV6-1 to TRBJ2-7; the match to TRBD1 covers 9 bases. In germline, CDR1 is MNHNS, CDR2 SASEGT. The CDR3 is 16 amino acids. J was trimmed by 0 bases and V by 5 bases; bases with no gene match: 8.

This clonotype was counted a few times. The chain is built from TRBV20-1 and TRBJ1-1; no firm D call. The CDR3 length is 13 residues. The germline V gene encodes CDR1 DFQATT and CDR2 SNEGSKA (reference sequence). Trimming shortened V by 4 bases and J by 4 bases, and 13 bases separated the two germline ends. The CDR3, as DNA: TGCAGTGCTAATCTACAGTTGGGCACTGAAGCTTTCTTT. Translated: CSANLQLGTEAFF.

The chain couples TRBV29-1 to TRBJ2-3; D uncertain. Trimming pared 6 bases from V and 0 bases from J, leaving 10 bases between. Germline V gene data show CDR1 as SQVTM and CDR2 as ANQGSEA. The CDR3 totals 13 residues. In nucleotides, the CDR3 is TGCAGCGTAAGCGTATCGAGCACAGATACGCAGTATTTT. It yields the protein CSVSVSSTDTQYF.

This clonotype was recorded many times. The rearrangement links TRBV2 to TRBJ2-5; 8 bases fit TRBD2. The junction had 6 bases not matched to a gene; V was cut back by 6 bases and J by 3 bases. CDR1 SNHLY and CDR2 FYNNEI come from the germline V gene. The CDR3 sequence is 14 residues long. This chain's CDR3 is CASSKGRGEETQYF. DNA of the CDR3: TGTGCCAGCAGCAAGGGGCGGGGGGAAGAGACCCAGTACTTC.

This chain connects TRBV3-1 to TRBJ2-1; 10 bases are shared with TRBD2. The germline V gene encodes CDR1 LGHDT and CDR2 YNNKEL (reference sequence). This CDR3 contains 19 residues. The trim removed 0 bases at V and 4 bases at J, leaving 12 bases unmatched. CDR3 sequence reads: CASSQELVTSGVLYNEQFF. In DNA form, the CDR3 reads TGTGCCAGCAGCCAAGAACTGGTCACTAGCGGGGTCCTTTACAATGAGCAGTTCTTC.

The rearrangement links TRBV10-3 to TRBJ2-5; TRBD2 might be the D (5 bases). CDR1 is ENHRY, CDR2 SYGVKD, per germline. The V end was cut by 4 bases, the J end by 2 bases, with 11 bases between. The CDR3 runs 14 residues. The CDR3 region is CAISGYPGQETQYF. CDR3 sequence (DNA): TGTGCCATCAGTGGATATCCGGGACAAGAGACCCAGTACTTC.

Many counts were recorded for this clonotype. The V and J genes are TRBV5-1 and TRBJ2-2; 7 bases map to TRBD1. V lost 0 bases to trimming and J lost 0 bases; unmatched junction nucleotides: 5. The germline gives CDR1 SGHRS, CDR2 YFSETQ. The CDR3 has 17 amino acids. CDR3 sequence: CASSLGDRDPNTGELFF. In DNA, the CDR3 is TGCGCCAGCAGCTTGGGCGACAGGGATCCGAACACCGGGGAGCTGTTTTTT.

This clonotype was detected many times. This rearrangement joins TRBV12-3 or TRBV12-4 to TRBJ2-3; TRBD2 agrees at 7 bases. With V trimmed by 5 bases and J by 5 bases, 13 bases remained unmatched. The CDR3 spans 16 residues. CDR3 in amino acids: CASSGARRERGDTQYF. As DNA, the CDR3 is TGTGCCAGCAGTGGGGCGAGGCGGGAGCGAGGAGATACGCAGTATTTT.

This clonotype was counted many times. The V call is TRBV20-1, the J call TRBJ2-7, with a tentative D call TRBD1 (6 bases). Germline V lookup: CDR1 DFQATT, CDR2 SNEGSKA (reference sequence). Trimming shortened V by 3 bases and J by 4 bases, and 25 bases separated the two germline ends. The CDR3 length is 17 residues. The CDR3 sequence: CSASGTLGWGVRYEQYF. CDR3 coding DNA: TGCAGTGCTAGTGGGACACTGGGATGGGGCGTTCGGTACGAGCAGTACTTC.

The CDR3 DNA reads as TGCGCCAGCAGCCAAGCGACGGGGAGGGGCTACGAGCAGTACTTC. It specifies CASSQATGRGYEQYF. The chain recombines TRBV4-1 with TRBJ2-7; 7 bases align to TRBD2. The CDR3 extends over 15 amino acids. From germline, CDR1 is MGHRA and CDR2 YSYEKL. The V and J ends lost 1 base and 3 bases, in that order; junction bases with no gene match: 6.

This clonotype was observed many times. The chain uses TRBV20-1 and TRBJ2-7, with TRBD1 identical over 9 bases. The CDR3 length is 15 residues. CDR1 DFQATT and CDR2 SNEGSKA come from the germline V gene (reference sequence). V lost 0 bases and J lost 6; bases outside the gene matches: 9. CDR3 protein: CSARDPETGGLEQYF. The CDR3 DNA follows: TGCAGTGCTAGAGACCCAGAGACAGGGGGTCTCGAGCAGTACTTC.

This clonotype showed up many times. The chain recombines TRBV11-2 with TRBJ2-7, with D possibly matching TRBD2 (5 bases). Germline CDR1 reads SGHAT; CDR2 reads FQNNGV. V was trimmed by 0 bases and J by 4 bases, leaving 10 bases between them. The CDR3 totals 14 residues. The CDR3 loop is CASSLEFAGYEQYF. For the CDR3, the DNA is TGTGCCAGCAGCTTAGAGTTTGCGGGTTACGAGCAGTACTTC.

J is TRBJ2-2 and V is TRBV30; 10 bases align to TRBD1. Looked up from germline, CDR1 is GTSNPN and CDR2 is SVGIG (reference sequence). The CDR3 runs 18 residues. V shed 3 bases and J 4 bases; nucleotides not matched to a gene: 14. CDR3 loop: CAWSPGADRGLGTGELFF. In DNA, the CDR3 is TGTGCCTGGAGCCCCGGGGCCGACAGGGGGCTCGGCACCGGGGAGCTGTTTTTT.